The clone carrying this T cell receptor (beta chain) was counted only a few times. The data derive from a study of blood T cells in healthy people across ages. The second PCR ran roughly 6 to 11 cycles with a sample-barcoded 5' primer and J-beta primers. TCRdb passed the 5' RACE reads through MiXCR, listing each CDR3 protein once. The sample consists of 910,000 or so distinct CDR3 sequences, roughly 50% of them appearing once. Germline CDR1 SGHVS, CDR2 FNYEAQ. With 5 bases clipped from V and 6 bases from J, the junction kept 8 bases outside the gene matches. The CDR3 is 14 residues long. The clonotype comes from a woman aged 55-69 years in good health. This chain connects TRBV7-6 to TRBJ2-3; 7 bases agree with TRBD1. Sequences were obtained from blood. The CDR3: CASSPGQALDTQYF. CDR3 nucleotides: TGTGCCAGCAGCCCCGGACAGGCTTTGGATACGCAGTATTTT.